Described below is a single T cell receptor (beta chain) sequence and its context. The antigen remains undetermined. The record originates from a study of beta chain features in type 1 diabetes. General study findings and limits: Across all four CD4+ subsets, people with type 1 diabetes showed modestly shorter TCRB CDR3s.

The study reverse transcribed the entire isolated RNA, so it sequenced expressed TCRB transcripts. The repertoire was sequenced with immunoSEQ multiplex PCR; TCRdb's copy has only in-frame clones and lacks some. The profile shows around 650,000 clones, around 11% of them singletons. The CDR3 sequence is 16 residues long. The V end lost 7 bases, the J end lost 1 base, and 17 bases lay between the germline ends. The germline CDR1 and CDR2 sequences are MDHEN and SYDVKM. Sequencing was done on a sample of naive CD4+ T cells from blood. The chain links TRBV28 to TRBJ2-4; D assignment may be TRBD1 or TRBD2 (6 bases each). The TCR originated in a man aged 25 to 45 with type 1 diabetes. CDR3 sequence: CASTPLGGEAKNIQYF. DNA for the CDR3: TGTGCCAGCACCCCCCTCGGGGGCGAGGCCAAAAACATTCAGTACTTC.